The entry below describes one T cell receptor beta chain. Since a much larger clone is just one base distant, this may be a read error. This sample is drawn from a study of regulatory T cells in long-lasting Graves disease. Time point defined: newly diagnosed GD, antithyroid drugs for less than 3 months. Following extraction of RNA from PBMCs, that RNA was used to make the TCR library. Germline V gene data show CDR1 as SGHNT and CDR2 as YENEEA. The CDR3 loop spans 18 amino acids. Both iRepertoire HTBI primers and Arm-PCR of CDR3 regions were used to build the TCR beta libraries. TCRdb re-called the multiplex PCR reads with MiXCR, one entry per CDR3 protein. The sample carries a few hundred thousand distinct CDR3 sequences, around 16% recorded once. These data were also reused for a study on T cells in Graves' hyperthyroidism and ophthalmopathy.

V gene TRBV11-3 combines with J gene TRBJ1-4; the D gene is possibly TRBD1 (6 bases). The source material was peripheral blood mononuclear cells (PBMCs), sampled at new diagnosis, from a patient treated with antithyroid drugs. The TCR originated in a woman between 40 and 50 years old with Graves disease. The CDR3 coding sequence is TGTGCCAGCAGCTTACGGGGGGCTTGGATGGAAACTAATGAAAAACTGTCTTTT. Residues: CASSLRGAWMETNEKLSF.